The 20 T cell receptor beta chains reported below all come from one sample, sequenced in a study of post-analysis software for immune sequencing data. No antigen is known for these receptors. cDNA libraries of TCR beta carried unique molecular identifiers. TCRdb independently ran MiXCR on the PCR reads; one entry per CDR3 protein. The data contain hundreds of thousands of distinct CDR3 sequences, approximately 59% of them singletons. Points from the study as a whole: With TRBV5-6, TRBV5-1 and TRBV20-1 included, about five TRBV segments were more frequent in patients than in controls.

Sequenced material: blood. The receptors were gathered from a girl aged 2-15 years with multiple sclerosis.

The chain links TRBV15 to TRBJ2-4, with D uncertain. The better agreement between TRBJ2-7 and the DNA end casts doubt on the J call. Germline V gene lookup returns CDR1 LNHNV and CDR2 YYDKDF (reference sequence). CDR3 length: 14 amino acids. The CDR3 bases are TGTGCCACCAGCAGAGATCGGGCCTTCTACGAGCAGTACTTC. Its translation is CATSRDRAFYEQYF.

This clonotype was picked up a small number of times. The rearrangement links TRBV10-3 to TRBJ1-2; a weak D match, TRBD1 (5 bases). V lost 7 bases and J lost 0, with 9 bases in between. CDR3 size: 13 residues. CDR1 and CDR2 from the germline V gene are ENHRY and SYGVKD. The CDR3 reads CAIMGDPNYGYTF. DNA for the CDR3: TGTGCCATCATGGGGGATCCTAACTATGGCTACACCTTC.

The CDR3 sequence is CASSLGAGEDRLSYNEQFF. In nucleotides, the CDR3 is TGTGCCAGCAGCTTAGGTGCAGGGGAGGACAGATTGTCCTACAATGAGCAGTTCTTC. V gene TRBV7-9 combines with J gene TRBJ2-1, with D possibly called TRBD1 or TRBD2 (6 bases each). With 1 base removed from V and 1 base from J, the gap between germline ends came to 20 bases. The length of the CDR3 is 19 residues. The germline gives CDR1 SEHNR, CDR2 FQNEAQ (reference sequence).

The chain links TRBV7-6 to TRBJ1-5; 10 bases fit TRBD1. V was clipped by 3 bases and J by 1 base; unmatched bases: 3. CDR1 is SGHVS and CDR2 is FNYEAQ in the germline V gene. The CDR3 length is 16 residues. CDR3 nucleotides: TGTGCCAGCAGCTTGGGACAGGGGCCGAGCAATCAGCCCCAGCATTTT. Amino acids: CASSLGQGPSNQPQHF. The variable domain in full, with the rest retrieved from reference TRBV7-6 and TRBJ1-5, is GAGVSQSPRYKVTKRGQDVALRCDPISGHVSLYWYRQALGQGPEFLTYFNYEAQQDKSGLPNDRFSAERPEGSISTLTIQRTEQRDSAMYRCASSLGQGPSNQPQHFGDGTRLSIL.

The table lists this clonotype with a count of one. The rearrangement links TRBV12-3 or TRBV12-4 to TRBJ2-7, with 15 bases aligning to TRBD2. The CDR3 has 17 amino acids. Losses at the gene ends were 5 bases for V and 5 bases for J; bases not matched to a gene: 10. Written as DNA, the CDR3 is TGTGCCAGCAGTCTACTTGGGACTAGCGGGAGGAAGGACGAGCAGTACTTC. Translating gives CASSLLGTSGRKDEQYF.

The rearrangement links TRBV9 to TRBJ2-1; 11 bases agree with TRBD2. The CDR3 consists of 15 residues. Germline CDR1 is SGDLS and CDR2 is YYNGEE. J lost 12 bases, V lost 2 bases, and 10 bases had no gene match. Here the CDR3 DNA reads TGTGCCAGCAGCGTCTCTAGCGGGGGGCCTCTTGGGCAGTTCTTC. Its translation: CASSVSSGGPLGQFF.

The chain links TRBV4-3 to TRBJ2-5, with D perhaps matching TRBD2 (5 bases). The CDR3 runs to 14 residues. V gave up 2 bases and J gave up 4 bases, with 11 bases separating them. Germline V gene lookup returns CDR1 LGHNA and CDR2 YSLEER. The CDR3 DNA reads TGCGCCAGCAGCCAAATTCCAGGAGGAGAGACCCAGTACTTC. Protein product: CASSQIPGGETQYF.

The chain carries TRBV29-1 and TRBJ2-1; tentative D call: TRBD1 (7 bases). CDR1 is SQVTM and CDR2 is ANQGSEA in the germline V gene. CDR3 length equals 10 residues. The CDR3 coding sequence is TGCAGTGGGGGGACAGCCAGCGAGTTCTTC. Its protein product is CSGGTASEFF.

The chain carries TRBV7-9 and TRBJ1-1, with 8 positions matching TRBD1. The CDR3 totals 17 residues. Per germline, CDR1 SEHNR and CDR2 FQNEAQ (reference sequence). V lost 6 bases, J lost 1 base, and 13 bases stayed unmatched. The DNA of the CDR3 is TGTGCCAGCAGTTTTCTACGCGGACAGGGTCGGAACACTGAAGCTTTCTTT. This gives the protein CASSFLRGQGRNTEAFF. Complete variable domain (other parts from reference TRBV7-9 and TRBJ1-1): DTGVSQNPRHKITKRGQNVTFRCDPISEHNRLYWYRQTLGQGPEFLTYFQNEAQLEKSRLLSDRFSAERPKGSFSTLEIQRTEQGDSAMYLCASSFLRGQGRNTEAFFGQGTRLTVV.

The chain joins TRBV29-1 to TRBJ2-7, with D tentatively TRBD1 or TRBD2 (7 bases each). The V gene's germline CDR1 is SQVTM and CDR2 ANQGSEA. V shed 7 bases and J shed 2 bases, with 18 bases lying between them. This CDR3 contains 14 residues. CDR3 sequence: CSAGGAGAPYEQYF. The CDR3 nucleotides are TGCAGCGCAGGGGGGGCAGGGGCCCCCTACGAGCAGTACTTC.

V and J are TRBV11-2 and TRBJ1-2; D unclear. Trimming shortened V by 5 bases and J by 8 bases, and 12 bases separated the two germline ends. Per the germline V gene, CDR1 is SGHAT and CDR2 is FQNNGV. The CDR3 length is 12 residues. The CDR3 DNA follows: TGTGCCAGCAGCGCGGAGGTATGGGGCTACACCTTC. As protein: CASSAEVWGYTF.

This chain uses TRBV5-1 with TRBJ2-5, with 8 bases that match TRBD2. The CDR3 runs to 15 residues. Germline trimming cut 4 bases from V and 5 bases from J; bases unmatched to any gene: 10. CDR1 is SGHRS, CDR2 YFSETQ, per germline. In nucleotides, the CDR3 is TGCGCCAGCAGCCCAAGCCCCGGCGGGAGGGAGACCCAGTACTTC. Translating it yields CASSPSPGGRETQYF. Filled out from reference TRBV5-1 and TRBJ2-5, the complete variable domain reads KAGVTQTPRYLIKTRGQQVTLSCSPISGHRSVSWYQQTPGQGLQFLFEYFSETQRNKGNFPGRFSGRQFSNSRSEMNVSTLELGDSALYLCASSPSPGGRETQYFGPGTRLLVL.

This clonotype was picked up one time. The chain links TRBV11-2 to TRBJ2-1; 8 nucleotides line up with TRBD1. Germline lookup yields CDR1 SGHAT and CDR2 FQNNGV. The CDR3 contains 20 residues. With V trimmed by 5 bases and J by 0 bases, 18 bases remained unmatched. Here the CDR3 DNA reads TGTGCCAGCAGCCCCCACCCCGACAGGGGCCTGGCGAGCTCCTACAATGAGCAGTTCTTC. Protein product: CASSPHPDRGLASSYNEQFF.

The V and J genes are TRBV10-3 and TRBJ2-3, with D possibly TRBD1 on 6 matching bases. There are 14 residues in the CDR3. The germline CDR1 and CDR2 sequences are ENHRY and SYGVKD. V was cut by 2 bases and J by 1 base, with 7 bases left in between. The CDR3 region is CAISEAGGTDTQYF. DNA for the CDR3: TGTGCCATCAGTGAGGCAGGGGGCACAGATACGCAGTATTTT.

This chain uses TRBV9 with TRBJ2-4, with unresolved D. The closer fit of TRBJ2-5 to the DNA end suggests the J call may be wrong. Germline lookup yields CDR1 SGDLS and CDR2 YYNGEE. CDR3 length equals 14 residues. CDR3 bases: TGTGCCAGCAGCGTAGAGGTGGCACAAGAGACCCAGTACTTC. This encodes CASSVEVAQETQYF.

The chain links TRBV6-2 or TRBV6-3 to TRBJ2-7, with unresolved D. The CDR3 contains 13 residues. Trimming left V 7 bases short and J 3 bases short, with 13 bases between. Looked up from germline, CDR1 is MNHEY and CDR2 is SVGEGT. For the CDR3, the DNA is TGTGCCAGCAAACGACATTACAGCTACGAGCAGTACTTC. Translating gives CASKRHYSYEQYF.

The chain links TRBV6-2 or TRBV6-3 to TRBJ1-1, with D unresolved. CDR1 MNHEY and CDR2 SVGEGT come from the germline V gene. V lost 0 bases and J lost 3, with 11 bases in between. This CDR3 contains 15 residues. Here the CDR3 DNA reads TGTGCCAGCAGTTACTCGTTTCGGGCGGACACTGAAGCTTTCTTT. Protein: CASSYSFRADTEAFF.

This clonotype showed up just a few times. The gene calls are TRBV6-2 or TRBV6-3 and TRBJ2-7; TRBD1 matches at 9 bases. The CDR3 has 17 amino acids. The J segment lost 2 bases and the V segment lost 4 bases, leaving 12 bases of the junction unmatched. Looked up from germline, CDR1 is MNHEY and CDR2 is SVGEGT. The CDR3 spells CASSSPPRTGATYEQYF. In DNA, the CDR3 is TGTGCCAGCAGTTCACCGCCTCGGACAGGGGCCACCTACGAGCAGTACTTC.

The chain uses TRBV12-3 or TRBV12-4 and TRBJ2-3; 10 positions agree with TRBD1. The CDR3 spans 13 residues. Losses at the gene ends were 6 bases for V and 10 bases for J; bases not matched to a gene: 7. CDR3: CASRTGTGDAQYF. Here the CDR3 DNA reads TGTGCCAGCAGGACCGGGACAGGGGACGCGCAGTATTTT.

This chain's CDR3 is CSAPSQGSTDTQYF. CDR3 nucleotides: TGCAGTGCCCCGAGCCAGGGAAGCACAGATACGCAGTATTTT. This rearrangement joins TRBV20-1 to TRBJ2-3; a possible D gene is TRBD1 (5 bases). The germline gives CDR1 DFQATT, CDR2 SNEGSKA (reference sequence). Trimming took 6 bases from V and 0 from J, leaving 13 bases between them. CDR3 length: 14 residues.